This is a list of T cell receptor beta chains from one sample in a study of breast tumors, draining lymph nodes, adjacent tissues. TCRdb fed the multiplex PCR reads into MiXCR, producing one record per CDR3 protein. The sample has tens of thousands of distinct CDR3 sequences, more than 20% seen once. The source material was breast tumor tissue. The receptors come from a female donor with breast cancer. Some clones in this sample may be carry-over from other donors' samples. The CDR3 runs from the conserved cysteine through the conserved F or W. Fields, in order: V gene, J gene, CDR3 protein.

TRBV19	TRBJ1-4	CASSMLLGQGHEKLFF
TRBV4-1	TRBJ2-7	CASSQVIGTLFHEQYF
TRBV12-3/TRBV12-4	TRBJ1-5	CASSPGGASNQPQHF
TRBV6-1	TRBJ2-2	CASSDTAPSTGELFF
TRBV29-1	TRBJ2-3	CSAVGDTDTQYF
TRBV9	TRBJ1-4	CASSVGPTNEKLFF
TRBV6-5	TRBJ1-2	CASNPRDKRYTF
TRBV9	TRBJ2-7	CASSVAGKGEQYF
TRBV7-3	TRBJ1-5	CASSLQCQARSALSNQPQHF
TRBV10-3	TRBJ2-7	CAIGGVKYEQYF
TRBV2	TRBJ1-3	CASRGGTGNTIYF
TRBV2	TRBJ1-2	CASSETASRVSGYGGYTF
TRBV9	TRBJ2-1	CASSGGPNNEQFF
TRBV13	TRBJ2-7	CASSLSRVGEQYF
TRBV29-1	TRBJ2-7	CSVGEWGYEQYF
TRBV7-6	TRBJ2-1	CASSTVSGAPYNEQFF
TRBV7-9	TRBJ1-6	CASSEAGTDNSPLHF
TRBV19	TRBJ2-7	CASSMEGRYEQYF
TRBV12-3/TRBV12-4	TRBJ2-7	CASSMGQGTYEQYF
TRBV6-5	TRBJ1-2	CASSLYSGQIGYTF
TRBV12-3/TRBV12-4	TRBJ2-2	CASSSDGGPYEQYFGELFF